This T cell receptor beta chain is drawn from a study of blood T cell repertoires in COVID-19. For the study at large: Samples of COVID-19 (acute and convalescent) were obtained from the United States, Italy and Spain. The cDNA or gDNA used as material had been derived from T cells, B-cell-depleted T cells, or PBMCs.

Trimming cost V 3 bases and J 6 bases; bases outside gene matches: 6. Germline loops: CDR1 SGHRS, CDR2 YFSETQ. This CDR3 comprises 14 residues. Authors' methods: Nucleated cell counts were estimated from reference gene primer amplification. Here immunoSEQ multiplex PCR was the method, and the copy in TCRdb shows in-frame clones only, minus some. V, J and clone size are those of that table, while D and trimming were read from the DNA. The repertoire holds 110,000 to 150,000 clones, with roughly four fifths as singletons. V and J are TRBV5-1 and TRBJ1-2; 9 nucleotides align to TRBD1. The sequenced sample was peripheral blood. The sequence came from a man older than 75 with acute or convalescent COVID-19. CDR3 bases: TGCGCCAGCAGCTCGACAGGGGGAATTGATGGCTACACCTTC. It codes for CASSSTGGIDGYTF.